This entry features one T cell receptor (beta chain) sequence. The RNA, roughly 0.45 to 1 ug, was put through reverse transcription using random hexamers. TCRdb re-called the immunoSEQ multiplex PCR reads with MiXCR, one entry per CDR3 protein. The data contain a few hundred thousand distinct CDR3 sequences, about 95% of them singletons. V lost 5 bases to trimming and J lost 2 bases; unmatched junction nucleotides: 10. The CDR3 runs to 15 residues. CDR1 is DFQATT and CDR2 is SNEGSKA in the germline V gene (reference sequence). FACS enriched CD8+ TEMRA cells, while bulk CD8+ and CD4+ were negatively isolated. This entry is derived from a study of CD8 T cells in Susac syndrome.

The sequencing sample was made of CD4+ T cells from PBMCs. The genes are TRBV20-1 and TRBJ2-7, with 9 bases identical to TRBD2. This receptor was taken from a human donor with multiple sclerosis. The CDR3 nucleotides are TGCAGTGCTCTCAACCCGTTAGCGGGGGCCTACGAGCAGTACTTC. It encodes CSALNPLAGAYEQYF.